Sequencing of this T cell receptor (beta chain) was carried out in a study of blood T cells in healthy people across ages. Study summary: Template switching recovered approximately one barcoded beta molecule for every two T cells.

Each sample used at least 6 million PBMCs. With each sample, at least 5 micrograms of total RNA were extracted. Alongside a J-beta primer mix, a sample-barcoded 5' primer served in a second PCR lasting roughly 6 to 11 cycles. TCRdb re-analysed the 5' RACE reads in MiXCR, keeping a single row per CDR3 protein. The sample lists around 1,500,000 distinct CDR3 sequences; about 43% were seen once. Per the germline V gene, CDR1 is SEHNR and CDR2 is FQNEAQ (reference sequence). V dropped 5 bases and J dropped 6; count of bases not matched to a gene: 5. The CDR3 contains 15 residues. This clonotype was seen more than once but under ten times.

The chain joins TRBV7-9 to TRBJ2-2; TRBD2 agrees at 11 bases. This TCR was recovered from a woman in her late teens or twenties in good health. What was sequenced was blood. CDR3 sequence reads: CASSSLGLAAGELFF. CDR3 nucleotides: TGTGCCAGCAGCAGCCTGGGACTAGCGGCCGGGGAGCTGTTTTTT. The full variable domain, its missing parts supplied by reference TRBV7-9 and TRBJ2-2, is DTGVSQNPRHKITKRGQNVTFRCDPISEHNRLYWYRQTLGQGPEFLTYFQNEAQLEKSRLLSDRFSAERPKGSFSTLEIQRTEQGDSAMYLCASSSLGLAAGELFFGEGSRLTVL.